This is a list of T cell receptor beta chains from one sample in a study of blood T cells in healthy people across ages. TCRdb used MiXCR to reprocess the 5' RACE reads, holding one entry per CDR3 protein. The sample yields 600,000 to 1,000,000 distinct CDR3 sequences, roughly 25% seen once. The same sample was also studied in work on T cells of mothers and their children.

Sequenced sample: blood. The receptors come from a boy aged 5-17 years in good health. The conserved cysteine and the conserved F or W are not part of the CDR3 here.

V gene,CDR3 protein
TRBV20-1,SAKAGDSNTEAF
TRBV12-3/TRBV12-4,ASSLGGDRSYEQY
TRBV10-3,AIMHSGTSAYNEQF
TRBV2,ASRRAPGELF
TRBV29-1,SVEARGATRETQY
TRBV7-2,ASSLLRTGGYEQY
TRBV6-6,ASSYGTVYGYT
TRBV4-3,ASSQDKSETQY
TRBV2,ASSEMEYTEAF
TRBV29-1,SVENPGVNTEAF
TRBV28,ASSLGFLEETQY
TRBV12-3/TRBV12-4,ASSLRRGASTEAF
TRBV7-9,ASTSGQGQSGTDTQY
TRBV7-9,ASSLTIAFSYEQY
TRBV29-1,SVGDYDSTKNTEAF
TRBV29-1,SVETTDTQY
TRBV28,ASNTGTGNNSPLH
TRBV11-2,ASSLARWYGDNEQF
TRBV10-3,AISEADTDTQY
TRBV18,ASSPIQNTGKLF
TRBV6-5,ASSTGQGWSEQF
TRBV6-6,ASNPGDSGNTIY
TRBV12-3/TRBV12-4,ASIGLGGETQY
TRBV5-1,ASSPSRAPYEQY
TRBV4-3,ASSQDLDSGSYEQY
TRBV12-3/TRBV12-4,ASRVRNTGQPQH
TRBV7-2,ASSLEGGRRTEAF
TRBV12-3/TRBV12-4,ASSTVEQF
TRBV3-1,ASSPSGTSGGQSYEQY
TRBV4-1,ASSQSGTGAYEQY
TRBV7-2,ASSPDGGGYGYT
TRBV29-1,SVGGGRGLGTDTQY
TRBV20-1,SASYGGRADEQY
TRBV20-1,SAITGFNEKLF
TRBV12-3/TRBV12-4,ASSQGPQVETQY
TRBV5-4,ASSTGLAETQY
TRBV29-1,SVEGADGVSGANVLT
TRBV27,ASSITGTSGGPIPYEQY
TRBV18,ASSPAVASDEQF
TRBV19,ASSIDVERDEAF
TRBV7-2,ASSPIGGYNEQF
TRBV4-3,ASSQGRDYSYEQY
TRBV12-3/TRBV12-4,ASSWEYEQY
TRBV18,ASSPGSYEQY
TRBV27,ASSLSAGGNTEAF
TRBV28,ASSFFTGSYGYT
TRBV18,ASSLQSQETQY
TRBV20-1,SARIPNLFQRTYEQY
TRBV6-6,ASSYGGQGYQPQH
TRBV7-3,ASSSRDRVDEQY
TRBV20-1,SATKYPYEQY
TRBV29-1,SVWGTGSNYGHT
TRBV28,ASSLRQDYGYT
TRBV24-1,ATSDPPGQGDEQF
TRBV6-1,ASSRTGFEKLF
TRBV4-2,ASSQLLDRASGKLF
TRBV6-2/TRBV6-3,ASSGVSRWSSNQPQH
TRBV5-1,ATTRDSTYEHY
TRBV6-6,ASSYDGAYNEQF